This passage covers 28 T cell receptor beta chains from one sample sequenced in a study of technical replicates of blood from several donors. Assay used: immunoSEQ multiplex PCR; TCRdb lists only in-frame clones, some missing. The table lists under 65,000 clones, around 90% of them singletons. Sequences were obtained from PBMCs. The receptors were sampled from a human donor in good health. Some clones in this sample may be carry-over from other donors' samples.

The chain carries TRBV5-1 and TRBJ2-7; 13 positions match TRBD2. Unmatched junction bases numbered 7, after V lost 4 bases and J lost 3 bases. Looked up from germline, CDR1 is SGHRS and CDR2 is YFSETQ. CDR3 length: 16 amino acids. DNA for the CDR3: TGCGCCAGCAGCCCCGCAGGGACTAGCGGGATCTACGAGCAGTACTTC. This codes for CASSPAGTSGIYEQYF.

The chain uses TRBV7-2 and TRBJ2-7; 7 bases match TRBD1. The CDR3 loop spans 15 amino acids. Germline lookup yields CDR1 SGHTA and CDR2 FQGNSA. The V gene end was trimmed by 1 base and the J gene end by 6 bases; junction bases not matched to a gene: 9. Here the CDR3 reads CASSLEVVWDSEQYF. The CDR3, as DNA: TGTGCCAGCAGCTTAGAGGTGGTCTGGGACAGCGAGCAGTACTTC.

The J gene is TRBJ2-1, the V gene TRBV27; 9 bases are shared with TRBD2. V lost 3 bases, J lost 0 bases, and 6 bases stayed unmatched. The CDR3 is made up of 17 amino acids. Germline-derived CDR1 and CDR2 are MNHEY and SMNVEV (reference sequence). The CDR3 protein is CASSFYAGGSSYNEQFF. CDR3 bases: TGTGCCAGCAGTTTCTACGCGGGGGGGAGCTCCTACAATGAGCAGTTCTTC.

This rearrangement joins TRBV7-2 to TRBJ2-1; 9 bases map to TRBD2. The CDR3 loop spans 17 amino acids. Germline CDR1 reads SGHTA; CDR2 reads FQGNSA. V shed 2 bases, J shed 6 bases, and the junction held 11 bases outside the gene matches. This CDR3 is CASSLRAGGYLGNEQFF. CDR3 sequence (DNA): TGTGCCAGCAGCTTAAGAGCGGGGGGATACCTTGGCAATGAGCAGTTCTTC.

The genes are TRBV29-1 and TRBJ2-3; 13 positions match TRBD2. The CDR3 has 15 amino acids. In germline, CDR1 is SQVTM, CDR2 ANQGSEA. Trimming took 6 bases from V and 6 from J; bases not matched to a gene: 9. The CDR3 coding sequence is TGCAGCGTCGAGAGACTAGCGGGGGGTCACGATACGCAGTATTTT. Protein sequence: CSVERLAGGHDTQYF.

The J gene is TRBJ1-2, the V gene TRBV19; D remains unclear. V dropped 3 bases and J dropped 4 bases, with 12 bases sitting between them. This CDR3 is 14 amino acids long. Germline V gene lookup returns CDR1 LNHDA and CDR2 SQIVND (reference sequence). In DNA, the CDR3 is TGTGCCAGTAGTATTTGGCAGGAAGGCTATGGCTACACCTTC. Amino acids: CASSIWQEGYGYTF.

The chain joins TRBV7-9 to TRBJ1-5; D is ambiguous. Trimming removed 3 bases from V and 7 bases from J, with 10 bases in between. CDR1 SEHNR and CDR2 FQNEAQ come from the germline V gene (reference sequence). This CDR3 contains 13 residues. CDR3 region: CASSFDGAQPQHF. The CDR3 DNA sequence: TGTGCCAGCAGCTTCGACGGAGCCCAGCCCCAGCATTTT.

The chain combines TRBV11-2 with TRBJ2-1; 7 positions match TRBD2. Unmatched junction bases numbered 17, after V lost 5 bases and J lost 1 base. Germline loops: CDR1 SGHAT, CDR2 FQNNGV. The CDR3 loop spans 19 amino acids. CDR3 DNA: TGTGCCAGCAGCCCTGGATGGCGGGGGTCGGTAGGGTCCTACAATGAGCAGTTCTTC. It yields the protein CASSPGWRGSVGSYNEQFF.

This CDR3 is CASSLGVGGRTDTQYF. CDR3 in DNA: TGTGCCAGCAGCTTAGGTGTAGGCGGCCGCACAGATACGCAGTATTTT. The rearrangement uses TRBV11-3 and TRBJ2-3; D is unresolved. Germline V lookup: CDR1 SGHNT, CDR2 YENEEA. The ends were cut back, 1 base at V and 1 base at J, with 12 bases in the middle. The CDR3 contains 16 residues. Full variable domain (remainder filled in from reference TRBV11-3 and TRBJ2-3): EAGVVQSPRYKIIEKKQPVAFWCNPISGHNTLYWYLQNLGQGPELLIRYENEEAVDDSQLPKDRFSAERLKGVDSTLKIQPAELGDSAVYLCASSLGVGGRTDTQYFGPGTRLTVL.

This clone was picked up one time. The CDR3 DNA is TGTGCCAGCAGCGCCCCGGGGTCACCCTACGAGCAGTACTTC. It translates to CASSAPGSPYEQYF. V and J are TRBV7-6 and TRBJ2-7, with D tentatively TRBD2 (5 bases). CDR1 is SGHVS, CDR2 FNYEAQ, per germline. The CDR3 is made up of 14 amino acids. The V end lost 5 bases, the J end lost 2 bases, and 13 bases lay between the germline ends.

The V and J genes are TRBV4-2 and TRBJ2-7; 10 bases agree with TRBD1. The junction had 12 bases not matched to a gene; V was cut back by 4 bases and J by 3 bases. Germline CDR1 is LGHNA and CDR2 is YNFKEQ. This CDR3 is built from 17 residues. The CDR3 bases are TGTGCCAGCAGCCTCGGGACAGGGGAAGCGAAACTCTACGAGCAGTACTTC. Translating it yields CASSLGTGEAKLYEQYF.

The chain joins TRBV6-1 to TRBJ1-4; TRBD1 aligns across 7 bases. Per germline, CDR1 MNHNS and CDR2 SASEGT. The CDR3 is made up of 15 amino acids. Trimming at V came to 3 bases and at J to 8 bases, leaving 9 bases not matched to a gene. The CDR3 DNA reads as TGTGCCAGCAGTGATAGTCCAGGGGGGCAGGAAAAACTGTTTTTT. Translated, it gives CASSDSPGGQEKLFF.

V gene TRBV9 combines with J gene TRBJ2-5; 14 nucleotides match TRBD2. This CDR3 has 17 residues. V was clipped by 0 bases and J by 2 bases; unmatched bases: 3. CDR1 is SGDLS, CDR2 YYNGEE, per germline. CDR3 loop: CASSVGLAGGRQETQYF. The DNA of the CDR3 is TGTGCCAGCAGCGTAGGACTAGCGGGGGGGCGGCAAGAGACCCAGTACTTC. Supplemented by reference TRBV9 and TRBJ2-5, the full variable domain reads DSGVTQTPKHLITATGQRVTLRCSPRSGDLSVYWYQQSLDQGLQFLIQYYNGEERAKGNILERFSAQQFPDLHSELNLSSLELGDSALYFCASSVGLAGGRQETQYFGPGTRLLVL.

This chain connects TRBV6-5 to TRBJ1-3; 7 bases map to TRBD1. V lost 6 bases and J lost 2; bases outside the gene matches: 4. Germline V gives CDR1 MNHEY, CDR2 SVGAGI. There are 14 residues in the CDR3. The CDR3 loop reads CASRSGGTGNTIYF. The CDR3 coding sequence is TGTGCCAGCAGATCAGGGGGAACTGGAAACACCATATATTTT.

The chain employs TRBV6-6 and TRBJ1-2, with unresolved D. CDR1 is MNHNY and CDR2 is SVGAGI in the germline V gene (reference sequence). V lost 2 bases and J lost 2, with 9 bases in between. This CDR3 has 14 amino acids. CDR3 DNA sequence: TGTGCCAGCAGTTACCGCGCAACCAACTATGGCTACACCTTC. The encoded protein is CASSYRATNYGYTF.

The chain has TRBV10-1 and TRBJ1-5; 7 bases are a match to TRBD1. CDR3 size: 14 residues. CDR1 and CDR2 (germline): WNHNN, SYGVQD (reference sequence). Unmatched junction bases numbered 8, after V lost 8 bases and J lost 4 bases. In DNA form, the CDR3 reads TGCGCCAGCTGGACCGGGACAGATAATCAGCCCCAGCATTTT. Translated, it gives CASWTGTDNQPQHF.

The chain has TRBV9 and TRBJ2-2, with 12 bases that match TRBD2. From germline, CDR1 is SGDLS and CDR2 YYNGEE. The CDR3 runs to 16 residues. V shed 3 bases and J 4 bases; nucleotides not matched to a gene: 4. The CDR3 sequence is CASSAGLAGRTGELFF. CDR3 in DNA: TGTGCCAGCAGCGCAGGACTAGCGGGACGCACCGGGGAGCTGTTTTTT. Supplemented by reference TRBV9 and TRBJ2-2, the full variable domain reads DSGVTQTPKHLITATGQRVTLRCSPRSGDLSVYWYQQSLDQGLQFLIQYYNGEERAKGNILERFSAQQFPDLHSELNLSSLELGDSALYFCASSAGLAGRTGELFFGEGSRLTVL.

J is TRBJ1-1 and V is TRBV6-1; 7 nucleotides agree with TRBD1. J lost 7 bases, V lost 8 bases, and 16 bases had no gene match. Looked up from germline, CDR1 is MNHNS and CDR2 is SASEGT. The CDR3 runs 15 residues. The CDR3 protein is CASRREIQGRGEAFF. The CDR3 DNA is TGTGCCAGCCGACGCGAAATACAGGGGCGAGGTGAAGCTTTCTTT.

This chain connects TRBV7-3 to TRBJ2-5; tentative D call: TRBD1 (5 bases). The CDR3 is 15 amino acids. Germline values: CDR1 SGHTA, CDR2 FQGTGA. V dropped 4 bases and J dropped 2 bases, with 14 bases sitting between them. In DNA, the CDR3 is TGTGCCAGCAGCTCAAAAGGGGCACTTCAAGAGACCCAGTACTTC. Translating gives CASSSKGALQETQYF.

The chain recombines TRBV6-5 with TRBJ1-6; 10 bases are shared with TRBD1. This CDR3 has 14 residues. Germline loops: CDR1 MNHEY, CDR2 SVGAGI. V lost 0 bases to trimming and J lost 13 bases; unmatched junction nucleotides: 3. CDR3 residues: CASSYSGTGDPLHF. The CDR3 DNA is TGTGCCAGCAGTTACTCAGGGACAGGGGACCCCCTCCACTTT.

This chain's CDR3 is CASSQVGVYTEAFF. The CDR3 DNA follows: TGTGCCAGCAGCCAAGTAGGGGTGTACACTGAAGCTTTCTTT. The genes are TRBV4-2 and TRBJ1-1; possible D gene TRBD1, 5 bases. The length of the CDR3 is 14 residues. Trimming removed 1 base at V and 3 bases at J, with 9 bases between. The V gene's germline CDR1 is LGHNA and CDR2 YNFKEQ.

This chain links TRBV7-2 with TRBJ1-2; TRBD1 is a possible D gene (6 bases). This CDR3 region has 13 residues. CDR1 SGHTA and CDR2 FQGNSA come from the germline V gene. Between the trimmed V and J ends, which lost 5 bases and 8 bases, there was a span of 15 bases. DNA for the CDR3: TGTGCCAGCAGCCTAGACAGGAACTTAGGCTACACCTTC. This gives the protein CASSLDRNLGYTF. The variable domain in full, with the rest retrieved from reference TRBV7-2 and TRBJ1-2, is GAGVSQSPSNKVTEKGKDVELRCDPISGHTALYWYRQSLGQGLEFLIYFQGNSAPDKSGLPSDRFSAERTGGSVSTLTIQRTQQEDSAVYLCASSLDRNLGYTFGSGTRLTVV.

The gene calls are TRBV4-3 and TRBJ2-7; possible D gene TRBD2, 6 bases. Trimming pared 0 bases from V and 3 bases from J, leaving 12 bases between. The V gene's germline CDR1 is LGHNA and CDR2 YSLEER. The CDR3 totals 15 residues. The CDR3 coding sequence is TGCGCCAGCAGCCAAGATGGAGGGACTCGCTACGAGCAGTACTTC. Its translation: CASSQDGGTRYEQYF.

This sequence joins TRBV7-8 and TRBJ2-7; the match to TRBD2 covers 9 bases. The CDR3 has 16 residues. The V segment lost 1 base and the J segment 7 bases; nucleotides outside the gene matches: 11. Germline V gene sequence: CDR1 SGHVS, CDR2 FQNEAQ. CDR3: CASSLVTSGVPLEQYF. The CDR3 DNA reads as TGTGCCAGCAGCTTAGTGACTAGCGGTGTTCCCTTGGAGCAGTACTTC.

The chain links TRBV5-8 to TRBJ1-1; TRBD1 is a possible D gene (6 bases). Germline V gene lookup returns CDR1 SGHTS and CDR2 YDEGEE. V gave up 0 bases and J gave up 1 base, with 7 bases separating them. This CDR3 comprises 14 residues. CDR3 nucleotides: TGTGCCAGCAGCTTGGTAGGGGGGAACACTGAAGCTTTCTTT. Encoded protein: CASSLVGGNTEAFF.

The chain combines TRBV10-3 with TRBJ1-2; D gene ambiguous. From germline, CDR1 is ENHRY and CDR2 SYGVKD. The CDR3 runs 16 residues. Trimming took off 0 bases at V and 3 bases at J, with 14 bases between the two ends. In DNA, the CDR3 is TGTGCCATCAGTGAGTCCATGGGAGGAGAGTACTATGGCTACACCTTC. Translated, it gives CAISESMGGEYYGYTF.

This chain links TRBV11-2 with TRBJ2-1; 15 bases are shared with TRBD2. The J segment lost 12 bases and the V segment lost 5 bases, leaving 8 bases of the junction unmatched. This CDR3 comprises 15 residues. Looked up from germline, CDR1 is SGHAT and CDR2 is FQNNGV. The chain's CDR3 is CASSRTSGGAPGQFF. CDR3 bases: TGTGCCAGCAGCCGGACTAGCGGGGGGGCTCCAGGGCAGTTCTTC.

This chain joins TRBV6-5 and TRBJ1-4; 10 bases fit TRBD1. The CDR3 covers 16 residues. Germline values: CDR1 MNHEY, CDR2 SVGAGI. With 4 bases clipped from V and 11 bases from J, the junction kept 13 bases outside the gene matches. The CDR3 spells CASSFPTGGKRKKLFF. CDR3 DNA: TGTGCCAGCAGTTTCCCGACAGGGGGCAAGCGTAAGAAACTGTTTTTT.